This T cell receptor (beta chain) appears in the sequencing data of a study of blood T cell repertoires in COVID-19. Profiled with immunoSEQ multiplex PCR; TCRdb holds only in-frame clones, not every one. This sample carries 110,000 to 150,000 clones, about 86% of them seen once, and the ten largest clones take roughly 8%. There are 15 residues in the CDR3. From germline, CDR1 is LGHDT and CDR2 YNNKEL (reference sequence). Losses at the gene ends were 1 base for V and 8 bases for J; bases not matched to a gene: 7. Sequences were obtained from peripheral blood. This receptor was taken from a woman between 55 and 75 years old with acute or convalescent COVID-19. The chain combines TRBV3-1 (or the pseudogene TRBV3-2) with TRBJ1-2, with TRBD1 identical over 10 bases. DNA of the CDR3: TGTGCCAGCAGCCAAGGACGACAGGGGGCGCGAGGCTACACCTTC. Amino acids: CASSQGRQGARGYTF.